Here is one T cell receptor (beta chain) with its context. The antigen remains undetermined. The PCR had 60 Vbeta and 13 Jbeta primers. Some clones are missing from TCRdb's copy, which holds only in-frame ones; the method was immunoSEQ multiplex PCR. The table includes about 100,000 clones, around 80% detected once. This sample stems from a study of cytomegalovirus exposure and HLA in healthy donors. Study results and limitations: Most CMV-associated TCR beta chains were later found to appear HLA-restricted. Several V segments, TRBV6-2 and TRBV6-3 among them, could not be told apart and were dropped.

Germline V gives CDR1 MGHRA, CDR2 YSYEKL. V dropped 1 base and J dropped 4 bases, with 16 bases sitting between them. The CDR3 consists of 16 residues. This sequence originates from a woman in her sixties or seventies in good health and CMV-seronegative. V usage is TRBV4-1 and J usage is TRBJ1-2, with D possibly TRBD1 on 6 matching bases. The material sequenced was PBMCs. Written as DNA, the CDR3 is TGCGCCAGCAGCCAAGGGGTAGCCCGAGGGGGCTATGGCTACACCTTC. It specifies CASSQGVARGGYGYTF.